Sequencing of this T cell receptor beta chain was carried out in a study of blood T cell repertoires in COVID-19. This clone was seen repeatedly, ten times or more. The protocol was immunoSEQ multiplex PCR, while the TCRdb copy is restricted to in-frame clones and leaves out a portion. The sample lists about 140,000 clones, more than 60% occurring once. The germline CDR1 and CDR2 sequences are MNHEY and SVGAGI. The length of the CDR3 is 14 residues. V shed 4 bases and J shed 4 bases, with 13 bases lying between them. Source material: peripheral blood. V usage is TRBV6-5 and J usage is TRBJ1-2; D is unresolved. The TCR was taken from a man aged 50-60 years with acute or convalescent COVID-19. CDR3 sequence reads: CASSLKSRGYGYTF. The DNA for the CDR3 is TGTGCCAGCAGTTTAAAGTCCCGGGGCTATGGCTACACCTTC.